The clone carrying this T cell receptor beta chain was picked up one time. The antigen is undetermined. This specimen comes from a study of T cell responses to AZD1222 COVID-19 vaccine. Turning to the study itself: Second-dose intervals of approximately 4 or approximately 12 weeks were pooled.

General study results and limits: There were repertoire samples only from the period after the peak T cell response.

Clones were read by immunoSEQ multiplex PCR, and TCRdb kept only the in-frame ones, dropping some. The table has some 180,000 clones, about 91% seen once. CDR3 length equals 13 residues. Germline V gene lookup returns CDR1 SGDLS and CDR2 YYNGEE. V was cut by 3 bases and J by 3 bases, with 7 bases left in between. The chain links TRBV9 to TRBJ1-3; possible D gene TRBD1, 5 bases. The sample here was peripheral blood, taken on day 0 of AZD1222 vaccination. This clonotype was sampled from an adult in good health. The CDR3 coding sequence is TGTGCCAGCAGCGCCGACAGTGGAAACACCATATATTTT. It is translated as CASSADSGNTIYF.